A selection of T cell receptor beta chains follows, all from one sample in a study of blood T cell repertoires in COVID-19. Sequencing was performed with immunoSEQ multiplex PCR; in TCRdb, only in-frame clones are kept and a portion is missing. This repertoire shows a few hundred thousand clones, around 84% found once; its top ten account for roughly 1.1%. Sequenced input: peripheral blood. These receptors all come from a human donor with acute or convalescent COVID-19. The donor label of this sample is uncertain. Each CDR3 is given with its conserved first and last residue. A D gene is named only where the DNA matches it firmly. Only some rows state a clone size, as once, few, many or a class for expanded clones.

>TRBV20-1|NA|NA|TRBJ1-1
CSARTVTEAFF
TGCAGTGCTAGAACAGTTACTGAAGCTTTCTTT
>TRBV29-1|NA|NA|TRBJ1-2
CSVEPRSGGGYTF
TGCAGCGTTGAACCGCGGAGTGGAGGTGGCTACACCTTC
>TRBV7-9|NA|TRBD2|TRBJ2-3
CASSPPRASGIKDTQYF
TGTGCCAGCAGCCCCCCCCGGGCTAGCGGGATTAAAGATACGCAGTATTTT
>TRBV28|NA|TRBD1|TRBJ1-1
CASSTPNRGNTEAFF
TGTGCCAGCAGTACCCCAAACAGGGGGAACACTGAAGCTTTCTTT
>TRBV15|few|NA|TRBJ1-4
CATSRDVINEKLFF
TGTGCCACCAGCAGAGATGTAATTAATGAAAAACTGTTTTTT
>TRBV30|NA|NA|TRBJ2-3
CAWSGGDYTDTQYF
TGTGCCTGGAGTGGCGGGGATTACACAGATACGCAGTATTTT
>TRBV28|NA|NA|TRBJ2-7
CASSLGQGRPRF
TGTGCCAGCAGTTTGGGTCAAGGGAGACCTCGTTTC
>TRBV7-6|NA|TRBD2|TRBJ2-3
CASSSAGVGTDTQYF
TGTGCCAGCAGCTCAGCGGGAGTTGGCACAGATACGCAGTATTTT
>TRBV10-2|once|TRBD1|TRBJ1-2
CASGRDRANYGYTF
TGCGCCAGCGGACGGGACAGAGCTAACTATGGCTACACCTTC
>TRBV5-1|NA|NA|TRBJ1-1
CASSFGRADTEAFF
TGCGCCAGCAGCTTCGGCAGGGCAGACACTGAAGCTTTCTTT
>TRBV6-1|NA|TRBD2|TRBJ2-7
CASSEGLAGRRLYEQYF
TGTGCCAGCAGTGAAGGCCTAGCGGGAAGGCGACTCTACGAGCAGTACTTC
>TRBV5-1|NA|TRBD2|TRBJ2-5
CASSLGGGSETQYF
TGCGCCAGCAGCTTGGGGGGAGGGTCGGAGACCCAGTACTTC
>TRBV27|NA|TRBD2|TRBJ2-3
CASSLGWASGGGTDTQYF
TGTGCCAGCAGTTTGGGTTGGGCTAGCGGGGGGGGCACAGATACGCAGTATTTT
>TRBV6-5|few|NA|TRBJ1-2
CASSLIAGYGYTF
TGTGCCAGCAGCCTGATTGCGGGCTATGGCTACACCTTC
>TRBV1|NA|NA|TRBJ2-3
CTSSQDDRLAGDWCFTDTQYF
TGCACCAGCAGCCAAGATGATAGGCTAGCGGGGGATTGGTGTTTCACAGATACGCAGTATTTT
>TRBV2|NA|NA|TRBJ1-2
CASSEAGGIGYTF
TGTGCCAGCAGTGAAGCTGGAGGGATAGGCTACACCTTC
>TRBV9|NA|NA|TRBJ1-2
CASSVEDSIYGYTF
TGTGCCAGCAGCGTAGAGGACAGTATCTATGGCTACACCTTC
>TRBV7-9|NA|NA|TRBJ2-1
CASSLDTGANEQFF
TGTGCCAGCAGCTTAGATACAGGCGCCAATGAGCAGTTCTTC
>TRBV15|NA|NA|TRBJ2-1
CATSREQGSSYNEQFF
TGTGCCACCAGCAGAGAACAGGGCTCCTCCTACAATGAGCAGTTCTTC
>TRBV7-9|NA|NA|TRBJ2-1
CASSLADEQFF
TGTGCCAGCAGCTTGGCCGATGAGCAGTTCTTC
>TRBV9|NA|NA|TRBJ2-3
CASSDITDTQYF
TGTGCCAGCAGCGACATCACAGATACGCAGTATTTT
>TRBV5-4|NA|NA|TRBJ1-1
CASSGYRGDTEAFF
TGTGCCAGCAGCGGTTACCGGGGGGACACTGAAGCTTTCTTT
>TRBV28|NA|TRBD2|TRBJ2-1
CASSFAQTSGDYNEQFF
TGTGCCAGCAGTTTTGCCCAGACTAGCGGGGACTACAATGAGCAGTTCTTC
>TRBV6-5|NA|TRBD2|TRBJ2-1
CASSRIAGANEQFF
TGTGCCAGCAGTAGAATAGCGGGAGCCAATGAGCAGTTCTTC
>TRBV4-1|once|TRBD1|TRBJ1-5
CASSHPDRGNQPQHF
TGCGCCAGCAGCCATCCGGACAGGGGGAATCAGCCCCAGCATTTT
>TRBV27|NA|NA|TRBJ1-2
CASSSKAGRGIGYTF
TGTGCCAGCAGTTCAAAAGCGGGGCGGGGAATTGGCTACACCTTC
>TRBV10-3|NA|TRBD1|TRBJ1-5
CAISGQENQPQHF
TGTGCCATATCGGGACAGGAGAATCAGCCCCAGCATTTT
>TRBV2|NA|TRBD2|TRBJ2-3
CASSIERGAQYF
TGTGCCAGCAGCATTGAGCGGGGGGCGCAGTATTTT
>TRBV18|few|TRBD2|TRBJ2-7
CASSPTSGALYEQYF
TGTGCCAGCTCACCGACTAGCGGGGCCCTCTACGAGCAGTACTTC
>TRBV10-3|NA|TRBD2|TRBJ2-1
CAISEQREVYNEQFF
TGTGCCATCAGTGAGCAGCGGGAGGTTTACAATGAGCAGTTCTTC
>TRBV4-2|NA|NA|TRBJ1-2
CASSQETAGRYYGYTF
TGTGCCAGCAGCCAAGAAACGGCGGGGCGGTACTATGGCTACACCTTC
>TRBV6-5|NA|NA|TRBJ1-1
CASSRQMNTEAFF
TGTGCCAGCAGCCGCCAGATGAACACTGAAGCTTTCTTT